This TCR beta chain was documented in a study of regulatory dendritic cells for organ transplantation. Measured with immunoSEQ multiplex PCR; TCRdb has only the in-frame clones, and not every one. In the table there are approximately 22,000 clones, 75% to 90% of which are singletons. Germline V gene data show CDR1 as SGHVS and CDR2 as FNYEAQ. The V and J ends lost 5 bases and 6 bases, in that order; junction bases with no gene match: 9. CDR3 size: 15 residues. Note on this clone: Its target is not known.

Sorted subsets were CFSE-labeled and cultured less than 6 days with allogeneic dendritic cells. The sequencing input was naive CD4+ T cells from blood cultured with regulatory dendritic cells. Subset indicated: CD45RA+ naive T cells. This TCR came from a human donor in good health. The J gene is TRBJ2-3, the V gene TRBV7-6; 9 positions agree with TRBD1. In nucleotides, the CDR3 is TGTGCCAGCAGCGCAACAGGGGGCGTCGTCGATACGCAGTATTTT. It is translated as CASSATGGVVDTQYF. Looking up the rest from reference TRBV7-6 and TRBJ2-3 gives the full variable domain: GAGVSQSPRYKVTKRGQDVALRCDPISGHVSLYWYRQALGQGPEFLTYFNYEAQQDKSGLPNDRFSAERPEGSISTLTIQRTEQRDSAMYRCASSATGGVVDTQYFGPGTRLTVL.